Given below is one T cell receptor beta chain in context. The record originates from a study of technical replicates of blood from a few donors. Sequenced by immunoSEQ multiplex PCR; TCRdb stores in-frame clones only, minus some. The profile shows tens of thousands of clones, around 93% of them singletons. The source is a human donor in good health. Sequences were obtained from T cells isolated from PBMCs.

The CDR3: CASSLAPNYMNTEAFF. CDR3 DNA: TGTGCCAGCAGCTTAGCGCCAAACTACATGAACACTGAAGCTTTCTTT. This sequence joins TRBV7-9 and TRBJ1-1, with D unclear. The CDR3 covers 16 residues. The V gene's germline CDR1 is SEHNR and CDR2 FQNEAQ (reference sequence). V gave up 0 bases and J gave up 0 bases, with 11 bases separating them.